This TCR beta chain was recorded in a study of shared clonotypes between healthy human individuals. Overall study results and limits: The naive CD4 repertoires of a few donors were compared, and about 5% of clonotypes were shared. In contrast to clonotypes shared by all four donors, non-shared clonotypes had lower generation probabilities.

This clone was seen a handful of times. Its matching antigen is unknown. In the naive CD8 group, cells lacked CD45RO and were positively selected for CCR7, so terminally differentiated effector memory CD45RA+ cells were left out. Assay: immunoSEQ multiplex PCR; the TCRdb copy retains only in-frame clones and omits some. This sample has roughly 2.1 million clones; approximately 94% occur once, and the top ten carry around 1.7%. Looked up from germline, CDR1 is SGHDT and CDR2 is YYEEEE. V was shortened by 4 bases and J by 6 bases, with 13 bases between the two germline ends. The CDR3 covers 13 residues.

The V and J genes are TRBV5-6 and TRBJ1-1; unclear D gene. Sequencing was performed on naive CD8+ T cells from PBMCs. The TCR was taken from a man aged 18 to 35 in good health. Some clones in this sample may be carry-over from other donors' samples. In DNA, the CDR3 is TGTGCCAGCAGCACGGACCTCGGGGCTGAAGCTTTCTTT. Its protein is CASSTDLGAEAFF. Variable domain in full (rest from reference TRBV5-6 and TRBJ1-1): DAGVTQSPTHLIKTRGQQVTLRCSPKSGHDTVSWYQQALGQGPQFIFQYYEEEERQRGNFPDRFSGHQFPNYSSELNVNALLLGDSALYLCASSTDLGAEAFFGQGTRLTVV.